This passage covers 9 T cell receptor beta chains from one sample sequenced in a study of CD8+CD57+ T cells in acquired aplastic anemia. Genomic DNA served as template for TCR beta VDJ and CDR3 profiling. TCRdb itself ran the reads through MiXCR, one entry per CDR3 protein. The data hold about 220,000 distinct CDR3 sequences, with roughly 33% observed a single time. The sample taken for sequencing was sorted CD4+, CD8+, or CD8+CD57+ T cells (not recorded which) from PBMCs. These receptors all stem from a human donor in good health, serving as a control.

The CDR3 here is CAWSYLASQNSPLHF. Written as DNA, the CDR3 is TGTGCCTGGAGTTATCTAGCATCGCAGAATTCACCCCTCCACTTT. The J gene is TRBJ1-6, the V gene TRBV30; D gene ambiguous. The CDR3 covers 15 residues. Trimming took off 2 bases at V and 7 bases at J, with 15 bases between the two ends. Germline V gene lookup returns CDR1 GTSNPN and CDR2 SVGIG (reference sequence).

This chain joins TRBV2 and TRBJ1-3; D is unclear. CDR1 and CDR2 (germline): SNHLY, FYNNEI. V was shortened by 2 bases and J by 5 bases, with 7 bases between the two germline ends. The CDR3 has 13 amino acids. The CDR3 DNA is TGTGCCAGCAGTGAACAGGCAAGAAACACCATATATTTT. As protein: CASSEQARNTIYF.

This clonotype was counted many times. The chain has TRBV29-1 and TRBJ1-1, with TRBD1 matching over 7 bases. With V trimmed by 6 bases and J by 3 bases, 4 bases remained unmatched. Germline V CDR1 and CDR2: SQVTM, ANQGSEA. The CDR3 consists of 12 residues. The CDR3 coding sequence is TGCAGCGTACGACAGGGCGACACTGAAGCTTTCTTT. It is translated as CSVRQGDTEAFF.

This clonotype came up a few times. At one end the junction does not follow the germline gene, possibly because of a read error. The V and J genes are TRBV2 and TRBJ2-3; D is possibly TRBD2 (5 bases). The CDR3 contains 8 residues. Per the germline V gene, CDR1 is SNHLY and CDR2 is FYNNEI. This CDR3 reads CASSPEGF. The CDR3 coding sequence is TGTGCCAGCAGTCCCGAGGGTTTT. Looking up the rest from reference TRBV2 and TRBJ2-3 gives the full variable domain: EPEVTQTPSHQVTQMGQEVILRCVPISNHLYFYWYRQILGQKVEFLVSFYNNEISEKSEIFDDQFSVERPDGSNFTLKIRSTKLEDSAMYFCASSPEGFGPGTRLTVL.

The chain has TRBV5-1 and TRBJ1-2; 7 nucleotides agree with TRBD1. Looked up from germline, CDR1 is SGHRS and CDR2 is YFSETQ. This CDR3 region has 15 residues. The trim removed 2 bases at V and 0 bases at J, leaving 4 bases unmatched. The chain's CDR3 is CASSFFTGANYGYTF. The CDR3 bases are TGCGCCAGCAGCTTTTTCACAGGGGCTAACTATGGCTACACCTTC.

About this clonotype itself: This may come from a read error, since a much larger clone is one base off. Written as DNA, the CDR3 is TGCGCCAGCAGGTTGACATACGAGCAGGACTTC. Translation: CASRLTYEQDF. V and J are TRBV5-1 and TRBJ2-7; D unclear. The CDR3 loop spans 11 amino acids. Germline-derived CDR1 and CDR2 are SGHRS and YFSETQ.

The chain recombines TRBV6-1 with TRBJ2-7; the match to TRBD1 covers 8 bases. This CDR3 comprises 14 residues. The germline V gene has CDR1 MNHNS and CDR2 SASEGT. J was trimmed by 5 bases and V by 3 bases; bases with no gene match: 6. CDR3 loop: CASSDGQGVDEQYF. CDR3 sequence (DNA): TGTGCCAGCAGTGACGGACAGGGTGTTGACGAGCAGTACTTC.

The rearrangement uses TRBV14 and TRBJ1-4; no definite D call. The CDR3 has 12 amino acids. V was clipped by 2 bases and J by 7 bases, with 5 bases between them. The germline V gene has CDR1 SGHDN and CDR2 FVKESK. The CDR3 nucleotides read TGTGCCAGCAGCCAATTAGGTGAAAAACTGTTTTTT. Translated: CASSQLGEKLFF.

This clonotype has a handful of counts. V gene TRBV10-3 combines with J gene TRBJ2-2; perhaps TRBD2 as D (5 bases). The ends were cut back, 0 bases at V and 4 bases at J, with 6 bases in the middle. This CDR3 contains 14 residues. Germline loops: CDR1 ENHRY, CDR2 SYGVKD. The CDR3 nucleotides read TGTGCCATCAGTGAGTCCCGGGGCACCGGGGAGCTGTTTTTT. Its protein product is CAISESRGTGELFF.